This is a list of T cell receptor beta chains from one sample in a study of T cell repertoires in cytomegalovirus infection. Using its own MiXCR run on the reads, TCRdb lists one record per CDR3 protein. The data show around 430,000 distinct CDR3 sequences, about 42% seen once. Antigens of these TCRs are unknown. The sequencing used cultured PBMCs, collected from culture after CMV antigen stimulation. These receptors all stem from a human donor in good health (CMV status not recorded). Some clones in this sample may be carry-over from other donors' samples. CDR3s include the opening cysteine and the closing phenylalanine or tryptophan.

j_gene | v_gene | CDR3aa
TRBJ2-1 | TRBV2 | CASSEGTDEQFF
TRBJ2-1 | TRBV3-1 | CASSPTSLHEQFF
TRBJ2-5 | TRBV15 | CATSRAGGPRETQYF
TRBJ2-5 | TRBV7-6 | CASSSSWGENQYF
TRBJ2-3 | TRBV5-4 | CASSADRGLSTDTQYF
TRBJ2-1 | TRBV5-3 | CASGRWGVDEQFF
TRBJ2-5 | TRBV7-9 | CASSPLGQQKETQYF
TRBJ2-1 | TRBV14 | CASSQGLAIVF
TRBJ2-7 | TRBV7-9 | CASSFGSGSTYEQYF
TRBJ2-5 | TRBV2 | CASTWVGGAMETQYF
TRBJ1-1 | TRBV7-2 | CASSLFALGNTEAFF
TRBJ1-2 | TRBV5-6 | CASSPLRGAPGYTF
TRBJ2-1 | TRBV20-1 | CSARSFTETYNEQFF
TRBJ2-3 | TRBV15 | CATSRLSGTGGADTQYF
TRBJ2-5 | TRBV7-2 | CASSLVPGPRTQYF
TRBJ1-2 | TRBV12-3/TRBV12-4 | CASSPGSTSGYTF
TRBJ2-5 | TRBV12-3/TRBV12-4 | CASSYLGSRFEETQYF
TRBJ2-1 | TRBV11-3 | CASSLSPHEQFF
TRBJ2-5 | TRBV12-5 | CASGYSGVETQYF
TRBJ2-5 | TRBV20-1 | CSARDPAGGTETQYF
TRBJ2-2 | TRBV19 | CASIGSGSVLPGELFF
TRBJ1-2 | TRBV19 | CASSIDGEAPSDYGYTF
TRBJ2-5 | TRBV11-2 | CASSLAGTGEETQYF
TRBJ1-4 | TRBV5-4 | CASSQQGGYEKLFF
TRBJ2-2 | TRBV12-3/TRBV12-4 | CASSSTASGDTGELFF
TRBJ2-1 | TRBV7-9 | CASSPLAEYYNEQFF
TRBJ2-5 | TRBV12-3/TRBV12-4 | CASSLGDLSDQETQYF
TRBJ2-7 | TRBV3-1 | CASSQESVKGRYEQYF
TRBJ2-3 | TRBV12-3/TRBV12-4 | CASRKRGRTDTQYF
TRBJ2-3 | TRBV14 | CASSQRASGTGADTQYF
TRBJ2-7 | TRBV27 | CASSALRGPLTYEQYF
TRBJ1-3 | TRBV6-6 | CASSVGQGWASGNTIYF
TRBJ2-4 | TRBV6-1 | CASSWSVAKNIQYF
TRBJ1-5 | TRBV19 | CASSIGTDQPQHF
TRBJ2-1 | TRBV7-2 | CASTPGSVYNEQFF
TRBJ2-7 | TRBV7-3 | CASSSTRDRGTKFYEQYF
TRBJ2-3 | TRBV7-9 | CASRGRSSTDTQYF
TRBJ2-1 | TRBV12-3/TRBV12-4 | CASSLGQGLDNEQFF
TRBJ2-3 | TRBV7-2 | CASSLLVGGTQYF
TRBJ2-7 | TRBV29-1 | CSVVERAYEQYF
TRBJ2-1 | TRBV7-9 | CASSYRLVGDNEQFF
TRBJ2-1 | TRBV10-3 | CATTAGTGINEQFF
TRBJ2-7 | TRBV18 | CASSPNSLAVSREQYF
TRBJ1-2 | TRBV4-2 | CASGRRGYGYTF
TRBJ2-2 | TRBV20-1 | CSARDSKRGGTGELFF
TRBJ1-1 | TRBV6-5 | CASIKQSTLGSTEAFF
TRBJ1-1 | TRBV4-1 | CASSQVRARGDTEAFF
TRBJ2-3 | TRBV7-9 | CASSLRRLGSGREDTQYF